This TCR beta chain was sequenced for a study of blood T cells in healthy people across ages. Study-wide points: TCR beta diversity correlated strongly with naive T cell percentage. In older individuals, TCR beta diversity per million T cells was lower, falling roughly linearly with age.

Each sample yielded at least 6.5 million isolated PBMCs. Every sample gave at least 5 micrograms of total RNA when it was extracted. Through a sample-barcoded 5' primer and a J-beta primer mix, a second PCR was run for 7 to 11 cycles. TCRdb reanalysed the 5' RACE reads using MiXCR and keeps one entry per CDR3 protein. The sample consists of about 800,000 distinct CDR3 sequences, more than 20% of them appearing once. Germline V lookup: CDR1 LGHNA, CDR2 YSLEER. The ends were cut back, 0 bases at V and 1 base at J, with 12 bases in the middle. The CDR3 consists of 16 residues. Only a few counts were recorded for this clonotype. No antigen is known for it. The same data also contributed to another study, on T cells of mothers and their children.

The source material was blood. The sequence was obtained from a boy between 10 and 17 years old in good health. The gene calls are TRBV4-3 and TRBJ2-5; D unresolved. CDR3 protein: CASSQDLMGSQETQYF. CDR3 sequence (DNA): TGCGCCAGCAGCCAAGATCTGATGGGCAGCCAAGAGACCCAGTACTTC.